This T cell receptor (beta chain) was identified in a study of T cells in Graves' hyperthyroidism and ophthalmopathy. Study outcomes and limitations: Researchers report that a 13 V-J model separated ophthalmopathy from stable hyperthyroidism.

The CDR3 consists of 16 residues. Losses at the gene ends were 1 base for V and 8 bases for J; bases not matched to a gene: 8. The germline V gene has CDR1 LGHDT and CDR2 YNNKEL (reference sequence). RNA transcripts provided the source from which TCR beta CDR3 regions were amplified. HTBI primers drove first-round RT-PCR of the TCR CDR3. TCRdb reanalysed the multiplex PCR reads using MiXCR and keeps one entry per CDR3 protein. Of under 750,000 distinct CDR3 sequences in the sample, over 15% were seen once. Aged 18 to 65, the patients had hyperthyroidism that was newly diagnosed and had lasted under 2 months. Clinical symptoms, serum thyroxine and TRAb, thyroid ultrasound and orbital computed tomography together formed the diagnostic basis. This clonotype came up a few times. What it binds is unknown.

The gene calls are TRBV3-1 and TRBJ2-1; 10 bases map to TRBD2. The clonotype comes from a woman between 45 and 60 years old with Graves' hyperthyroidism that later progressed to Graves' ophthalmopathy. The sample taken for sequencing was blood. Here the CDR3 reads CASSQGLAGDGDEQFF. The CDR3 nucleotides read TGTGCCAGCAGCCAAGGCCTAGCGGGGGACGGGGATGAGCAGTTCTTC.